This TCR beta chain emerged from a study of tumor-infiltrating lymphocytes in localized non-small cell lung cancer. Study observations and caveats: Available tissue quantity limited TCR sequencing to a patient subset. Different pieces of the same tissue went to different assays, confounding technical variation with intratumor heterogeneity.

Within the sample, this clone is medium-sized. Its antigen is still unknown. Germline CDR1 and CDR2: SNHLY and FYNNEI. V was shortened by 0 bases and J by 8 bases, with 11 bases between the two germline ends. The CDR3 runs 14 residues. Sequencing used immunoSEQ multiplex PCR; TCRdb keeps in-frame clones, though not all of them. The table lists some 6,700 clones, 65% to 75% of them singletons. This chain uses TRBV2 with TRBJ1-5, with D uncertain. The sequence derives from a human donor with non-small cell lung cancer. Sample: lung tumor tissue. CDR3 in DNA: TGTGCCAGCAGTGAAGCAAATGGCTTTGAGCCCCAGCATTTT. Residues: CASSEANGFEPQHF.